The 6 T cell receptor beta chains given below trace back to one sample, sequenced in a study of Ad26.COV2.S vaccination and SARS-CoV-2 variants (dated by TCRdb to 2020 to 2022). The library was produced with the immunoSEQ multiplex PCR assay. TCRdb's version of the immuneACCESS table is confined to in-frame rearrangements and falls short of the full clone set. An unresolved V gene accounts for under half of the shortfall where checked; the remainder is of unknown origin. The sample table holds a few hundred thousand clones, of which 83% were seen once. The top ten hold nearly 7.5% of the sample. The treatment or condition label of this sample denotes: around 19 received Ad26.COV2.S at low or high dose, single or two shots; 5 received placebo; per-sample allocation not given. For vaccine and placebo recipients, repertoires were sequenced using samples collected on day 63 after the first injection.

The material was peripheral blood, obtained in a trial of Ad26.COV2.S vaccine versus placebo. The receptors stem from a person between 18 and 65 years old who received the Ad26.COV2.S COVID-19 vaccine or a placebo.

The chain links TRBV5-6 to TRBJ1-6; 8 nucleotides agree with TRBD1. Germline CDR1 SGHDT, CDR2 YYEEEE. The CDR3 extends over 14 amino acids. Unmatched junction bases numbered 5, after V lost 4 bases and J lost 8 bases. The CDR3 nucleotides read TGTGCCAGCAGCCCGGACAGGGTTTATTCACCCCTCCACTTT. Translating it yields CASSPDRVYSPLHF.

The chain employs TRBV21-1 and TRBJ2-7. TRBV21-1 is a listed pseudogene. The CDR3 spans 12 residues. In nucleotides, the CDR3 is TGTGCCGAGTCGGTAGGGACCTACGAGCAGTACTTC. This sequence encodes CAESVGTYEQYF.

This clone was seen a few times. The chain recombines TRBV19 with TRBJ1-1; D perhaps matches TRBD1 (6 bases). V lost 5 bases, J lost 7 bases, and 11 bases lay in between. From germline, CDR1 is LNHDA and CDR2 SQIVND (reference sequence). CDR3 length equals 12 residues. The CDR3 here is CASSEGGLEAFF. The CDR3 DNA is TGTGCCAGTAGTGAGGGGGGACTTGAAGCTTTCTTT.

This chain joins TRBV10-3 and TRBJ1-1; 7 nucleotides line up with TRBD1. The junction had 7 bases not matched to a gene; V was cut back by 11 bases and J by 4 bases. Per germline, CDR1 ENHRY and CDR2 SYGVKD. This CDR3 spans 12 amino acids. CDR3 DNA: TGTGCCGTCCGGGACAGAATCACTGAAGCTTTCTTT. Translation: CAVRDRITEAFF.

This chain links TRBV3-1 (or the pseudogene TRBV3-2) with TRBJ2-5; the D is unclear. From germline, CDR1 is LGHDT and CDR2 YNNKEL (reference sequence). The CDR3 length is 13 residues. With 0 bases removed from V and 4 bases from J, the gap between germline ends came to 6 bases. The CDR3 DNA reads TGTGCCAGCAGCCAAGATCTCCGAGAGACCCAGTACTTC. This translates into CASSQDLRETQYF.

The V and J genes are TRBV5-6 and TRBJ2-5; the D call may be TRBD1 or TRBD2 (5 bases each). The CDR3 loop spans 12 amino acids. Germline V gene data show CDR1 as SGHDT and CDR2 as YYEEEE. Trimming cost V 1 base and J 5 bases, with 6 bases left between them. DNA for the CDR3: TGTGCCAGCAGCTTGTGGGGGGAGACCCAGTACTTC. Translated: CASSLWGETQYF.